This T cell receptor (beta chain) originates from a study of control samples from healthy donors and cancer patients. Trimming cost V 5 bases and J 11 bases, with 14 bases left between them. From germline, CDR1 is SEHNR and CDR2 FQNEAQ (reference sequence). There are 12 residues in the CDR3. The repertoire was sequenced with immunoSEQ multiplex PCR; TCRdb's copy has only in-frame clones and lacks some. The table lists around 94,000 clones, 86% of them singletons. The chain is built from TRBV7-9 and TRBJ2-3; tentatively, D is TRBD1 or TRBD2 (6 bases each). The receptor was isolated from a woman between 45 and 60 years old in good health. The material sequenced was blood. The CDR3 loop reads CASSPGAGLQYF. CDR3 bases: TGTGCCAGCAGCCCGGGGGCCGGACTGCAGTATTTT.